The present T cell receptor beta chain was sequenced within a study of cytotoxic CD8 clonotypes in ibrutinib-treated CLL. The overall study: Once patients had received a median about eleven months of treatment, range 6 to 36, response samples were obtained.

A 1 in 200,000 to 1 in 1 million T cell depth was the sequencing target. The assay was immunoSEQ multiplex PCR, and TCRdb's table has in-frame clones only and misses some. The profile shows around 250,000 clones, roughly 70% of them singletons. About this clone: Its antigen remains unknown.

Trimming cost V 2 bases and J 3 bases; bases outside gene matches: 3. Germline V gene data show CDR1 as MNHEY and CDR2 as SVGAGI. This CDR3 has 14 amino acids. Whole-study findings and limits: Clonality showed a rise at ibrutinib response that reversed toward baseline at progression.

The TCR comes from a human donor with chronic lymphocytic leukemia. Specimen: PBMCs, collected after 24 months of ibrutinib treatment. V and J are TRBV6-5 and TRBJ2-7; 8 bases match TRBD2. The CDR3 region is CASSYGTSYYEQYF. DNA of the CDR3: TGTGCCAGCAGTTACGGGACTAGTTACTACGAGCAGTACTTC.